This T cell receptor beta chain was obtained from a study of cytomegalovirus exposure and HLA in healthy donors. PCR amplification relied on 60 Vbeta primers (plus 13 Jbeta primers). Here immunoSEQ multiplex PCR was the method, and the copy in TCRdb shows in-frame clones only, minus some. This table holds around 100,000 clones, over 60% found once. Study-wide results and caveats: As was reported, the classifier diagnosed cytomegalovirus status with high specificity and sensitivity. Listed as cytomegalovirus-associated were about 160 TCR beta chains.

This clone came up a few times. The antigen remains undetermined. The V gene's germline CDR1 is SGHDT and CDR2 YYEEEE. There are 16 residues in the CDR3. V was shortened by 2 bases and J by 3 bases, with 17 bases between the two germline ends. This chain connects TRBV5-6 to TRBJ1-1; TRBD1 is a possible D gene (5 bases). Sequencing was done on a sample of PBMCs. This sequence was found in a man aged 18 to 29 in good health and CMV-seropositive. This CDR3 is CASSLVLDNSYTEAFF. CDR3 DNA sequence: TGTGCCAGCAGCTTAGTTCTGGACAACAGTTACACTGAAGCTTTCTTT.